This T cell receptor beta chain is from a study of cytomegalovirus exposure and HLA in healthy donors. Study-level background: Of the donors genotyped, about 390 in all, over 80% fell in the Caucasian-associated ancestry cluster.

Germline CDR1 and CDR2: MNHEY and SVGAGI. V gave up 2 bases and J gave up 1 base; unmatched junction bases: 3. The length of the CDR3 is 15 residues. Whole-study findings and limits: In a later analysis, a genetic analysis reported fewer productive-TCR N-insertions in an Asian-associated ancestry cluster than the cohort average. According to the study, 150 to 200 TCR beta chains were cytomegalovirus-associated.

With regard to this clone: Its antigen is not identified.

The PCR used 60 Vbeta and 13 Jbeta primers. Some clones are missing from TCRdb's copy, which holds only in-frame ones; the method was immunoSEQ multiplex PCR. The sample consists of 120,000 to 150,000 clones, 80% to 85% of them appearing once. The genes are TRBV6-5 and TRBJ2-3, with 7 bases fitting TRBD1. The clonotype originates from a boy aged 2-9 years in good health and CMV-seronegative. The sample comprised PBMCs. The CDR3 loop is CASSYEGARTDTQYF. The CDR3, as DNA: TGTGCCAGCAGTTACGAGGGGGCCCGCACAGATACGCAGTATTTT.